Each of the 14 T cell receptor beta chains below was sequenced from the same sample in a study of T-cell memory formation after mild COVID-19. Each CDR3 protein is one row after TCRdb ran MiXCR on the 5' RACE reads. The top ten hold about a fifth of the sample, which has hundreds of thousands of distinct CDR3 sequences, about an eighth seen once. The specimen was PBMCs or a T cell subset sorted from them (not recorded which). The source is a man younger than 35 who had mild COVID-19 (a few samples of this study predate the infection). Cell type and time point are not known.

This rearrangement joins TRBV3-1 to TRBJ1-1; no definite D call. From germline, CDR1 is LGHDT and CDR2 YNNKEL (reference sequence). V was pared by 5 bases and J by 0 bases, with 13 bases between. The CDR3 runs to 15 residues. The CDR3 loop is CASSDAWTVNTEAFF. CDR3 bases: TGTGCCAGCAGCGACGCCTGGACGGTGAACACTGAAGCTTTCTTT. Variable domain in full (rest from reference TRBV3-1 and TRBJ1-1): DTAVSQTPKYLVTQMGNDKSIKCEQNLGHDTMYWYKQDSKKFLKIMFSYNNKELIINETVPNRFSPKSPDKAHLNLHINSLELGDSAVYFCASSDAWTVNTEAFFGQGTRLTVV.

The chain carries TRBV4-3 and TRBJ1-2; possibly TRBD1 for D (6 bases). The germline V gene encodes CDR1 LGHNA and CDR2 YSLEER. This CDR3 contains 13 residues. Deletions cut 4 bases from V and 4 bases from J, with 10 bases between. CDR3 bases: TGCGCCAGCAGCCCTCGGGGGGCCTATGGCTACACCTTC. Translation: CASSPRGAYGYTF.

The chain combines TRBV12-3 or TRBV12-4 with TRBJ1-1; 7 bases map to TRBD1. The CDR3 runs 15 residues. V was clipped by 3 bases and J by 0 bases; unmatched bases: 4. CDR3 protein: CASSLRGTVNTEAFF. CDR3 in DNA: TGTGCCAGCAGTTTGAGGGGGACAGTGAACACTGAAGCTTTCTTT.

This clonotype was counted a few times. This chain joins TRBV9 and TRBJ1-6; 9 bases line up with TRBD1. The ends lost 0 bases at V and 10 bases at J; junction bases unmatched: 8. Germline CDR1 and CDR2: SGDLS and YYNGEE. This CDR3 contains 16 residues. CDR3 sequence: CASSVGGGTGYSPLHF. In DNA, the CDR3 is TGTGCCAGCAGCGTAGGTGGCGGGACAGGGTACTCACCCCTCCACTTT.

The chain recombines TRBV3-1 with TRBJ2-5; D gene uncertain. CDR3 length equals 14 residues. Germline V CDR1 and CDR2: LGHDT, YNNKEL (reference sequence). Trimming pared 0 bases from V and 5 bases from J, leaving 10 bases between. The CDR3 nucleotides read TGTGCCAGCAGCCAAGACGGGTCGGAGGAGACCCAGTACTTC. Translated: CASSQDGSEETQYF.

The table lists this clonotype with many counts. This chain joins TRBV15 and TRBJ1-5, with TRBD1 matching 7 bases. After removal of 5 bases from V and 7 bases from J, the junction contained 5 bases not matched to a gene. From germline, CDR1 is LNHNV and CDR2 YYDKDF (reference sequence). The CDR3 runs 13 residues. This CDR3 is CATSAQGRQPQHF. The CDR3 nucleotides read TGTGCCACCAGCGCACAGGGGAGACAGCCCCAGCATTTT.

At least ten counts were recorded for this clonotype. The chain carries TRBV7-3 and TRBJ2-1; unclear D gene. Germline lookup yields CDR1 SGHTA and CDR2 FQGTGA. Trimming cost V 6 bases and J 10 bases, with 16 bases left between them. The CDR3 contains 13 residues. The DNA for the CDR3 is TGTGCCAGCAGTCTTATTGGCCTGGGGGAGCAGTTCTTC. Translation: CASSLIGLGEQFF.

This clonotype was seen a few times. This sequence joins TRBV6-6 and TRBJ2-3; D is unclear. The V gene lost 7 bases and the J gene lost 0 bases, with 8 bases spanning the gap. Germline values: CDR1 MNHNY, CDR2 SVGAGI (reference sequence). There are 13 residues in the CDR3. The CDR3 region has the DNA TGTGCCAGCATCCCCGGGAGCACAGATACGCAGTATTTT. This gives the protein CASIPGSTDTQYF.

This clonotype was found a few times. The chain joins TRBV7-6 to TRBJ2-5, with 9 bases identical to TRBD2. J gave up 7 bases and V 4 bases, and 10 bases lay outside the gene matches. Germline CDR1 is SGHVS and CDR2 is FNYEAQ. This CDR3 is built from 15 residues. CDR3 protein: CASSSTLLSGGTQYF. The DNA of the CDR3 is TGTGCCAGCAGCTCAACACTCCTTAGCGGGGGGACCCAGTACTTC. The full variable domain, rest sourced from reference TRBV7-6 and TRBJ2-5, is GAGVSQSPRYKVTKRGQDVALRCDPISGHVSLYWYRQALGQGPEFLTYFNYEAQQDKSGLPNDRFSAERPEGSISTLTIQRTEQRDSAMYRCASSSTLLSGGTQYFGPGTRLLVL.

This clonotype was recorded at least ten times. The rearrangement uses TRBV19 and TRBJ1-1; tentatively, D is TRBD1 (5 bases). The CDR3 length is 12 residues. CDR1 and CDR2 (germline): LNHDA, SQIVND (reference sequence). Trimming stripped 6 bases from V and 4 bases from J, with 9 bases between. The CDR3 sequence is CASRAGITEAFF. The CDR3 DNA reads TGTGCCAGTAGAGCAGGGATCACTGAAGCTTTCTTT.

This chain's CDR3 is CASRLGQGQETQYF. In DNA form, the CDR3 reads TGTGCCAGCCGTCTGGGACAGGGTCAAGAGACCCAGTACTTC. The chain recombines TRBV6-2 or TRBV6-3 with TRBJ2-5; 9 bases match TRBD1. CDR1 and CDR2 from the germline V gene are MNHEY and SVGEGT. V lost 8 bases to trimming and J lost 2 bases; unmatched junction nucleotides: 6. This CDR3 spans 14 amino acids.

V and J are TRBV15 and TRBJ2-7; D is ambiguous. Trimming stripped 0 bases from V and 4 bases from J, with 7 bases between. There are 13 residues in the CDR3. Germline CDR1 reads LNHNV; CDR2 reads YYDKDF (reference sequence). Here the CDR3 reads CATSRDRHYEQYV. The CDR3 nucleotides are TGTGCCACCAGCAGAGATCGGCATTACGAGCAGTACGTC.

This CDR3 reads CASRDSFNSPLHF. CDR3 in DNA: TGCGCCAGCAGGGACAGTTTTAATTCACCCCTCCACTTT. V is TRBV4-3 and J is TRBJ1-6; a weak D match, TRBD1 (6 bases). This CDR3 has 13 amino acids. CDR1 and CDR2 from the germline V gene are LGHNA and YSLEER. V was trimmed by 6 bases and J by 6 bases, leaving 9 bases between them.

The rearrangement links TRBV20-1 to TRBJ2-1, with TRBD1 identical over 9 bases. V shed 3 bases, J shed 7 bases, and the junction held 10 bases outside the gene matches. The CDR3 extends over 15 amino acids. In germline, CDR1 is DFQATT, CDR2 SNEGSKA (reference sequence). In nucleotides, the CDR3 is TGCAGTGCTAGCTCAGACAGGGGGACGGGGAATGAGCAGTTCTTC. Translation: CSASSDRGTGNEQFF.